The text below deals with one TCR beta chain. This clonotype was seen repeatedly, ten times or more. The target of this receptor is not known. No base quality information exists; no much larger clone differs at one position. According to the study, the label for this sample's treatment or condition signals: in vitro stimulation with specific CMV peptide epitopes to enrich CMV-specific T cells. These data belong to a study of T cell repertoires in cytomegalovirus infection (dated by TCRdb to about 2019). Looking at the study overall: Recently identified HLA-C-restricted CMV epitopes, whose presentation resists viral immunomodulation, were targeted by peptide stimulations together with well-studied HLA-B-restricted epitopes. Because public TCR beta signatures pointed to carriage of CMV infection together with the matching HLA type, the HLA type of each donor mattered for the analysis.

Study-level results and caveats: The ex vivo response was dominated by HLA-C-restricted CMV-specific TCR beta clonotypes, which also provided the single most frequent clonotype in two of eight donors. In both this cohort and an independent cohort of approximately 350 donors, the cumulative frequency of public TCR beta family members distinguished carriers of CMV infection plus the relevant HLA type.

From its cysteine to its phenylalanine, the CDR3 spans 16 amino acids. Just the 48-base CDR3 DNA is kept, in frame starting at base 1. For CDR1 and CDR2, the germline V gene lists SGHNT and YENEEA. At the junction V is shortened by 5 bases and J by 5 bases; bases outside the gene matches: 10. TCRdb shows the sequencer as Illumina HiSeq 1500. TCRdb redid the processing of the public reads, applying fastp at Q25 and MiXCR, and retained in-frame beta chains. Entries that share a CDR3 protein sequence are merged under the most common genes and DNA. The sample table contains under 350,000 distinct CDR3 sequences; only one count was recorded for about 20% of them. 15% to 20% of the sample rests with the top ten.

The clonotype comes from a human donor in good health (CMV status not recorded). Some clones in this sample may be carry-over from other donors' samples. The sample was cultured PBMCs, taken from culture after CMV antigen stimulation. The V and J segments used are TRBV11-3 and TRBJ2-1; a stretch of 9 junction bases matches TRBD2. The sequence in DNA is TGTGCCAGCAGCCCTGACCTAGCGGGATACAACAATGAGCAGTTCTTC. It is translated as CASSPDLAGYNNEQFF.